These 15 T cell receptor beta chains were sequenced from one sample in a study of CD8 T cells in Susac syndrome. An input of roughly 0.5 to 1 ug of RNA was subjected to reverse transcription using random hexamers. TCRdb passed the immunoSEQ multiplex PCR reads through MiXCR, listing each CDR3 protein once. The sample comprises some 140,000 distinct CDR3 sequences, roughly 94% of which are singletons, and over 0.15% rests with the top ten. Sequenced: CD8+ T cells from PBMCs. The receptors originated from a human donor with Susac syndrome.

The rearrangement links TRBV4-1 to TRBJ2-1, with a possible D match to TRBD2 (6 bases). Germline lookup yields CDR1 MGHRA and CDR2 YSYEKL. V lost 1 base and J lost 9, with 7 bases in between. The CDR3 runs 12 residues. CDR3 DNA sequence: TGCGCCAGCAGCCAAGGGGGACTTGAGCAGTTCTTC. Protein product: CASSQGGLEQFF.

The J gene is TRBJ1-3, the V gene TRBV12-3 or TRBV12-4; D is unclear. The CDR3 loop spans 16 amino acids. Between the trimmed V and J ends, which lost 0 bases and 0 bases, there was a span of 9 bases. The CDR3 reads CASSLAAGYSGNTIYF. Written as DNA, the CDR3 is TGTGCCAGCAGTTTAGCGGCAGGATACTCTGGAAACACCATATATTTT.

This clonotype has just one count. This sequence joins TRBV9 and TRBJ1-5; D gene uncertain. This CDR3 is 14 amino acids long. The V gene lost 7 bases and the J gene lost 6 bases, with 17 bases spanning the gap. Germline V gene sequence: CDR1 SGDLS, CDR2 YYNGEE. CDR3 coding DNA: TGTGCCAGCTTACTATGGACGGGAATTCAGCCCCAGCATTTT. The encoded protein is CASLLWTGIQPQHF.

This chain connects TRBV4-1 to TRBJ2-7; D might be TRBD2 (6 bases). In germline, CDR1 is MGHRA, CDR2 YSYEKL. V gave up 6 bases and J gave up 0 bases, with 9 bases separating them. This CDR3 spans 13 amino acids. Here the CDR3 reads CASRRETSYEQYF. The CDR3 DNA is TGCGCCAGCAGGCGGGAAACCTCCTACGAGCAGTACTTC.

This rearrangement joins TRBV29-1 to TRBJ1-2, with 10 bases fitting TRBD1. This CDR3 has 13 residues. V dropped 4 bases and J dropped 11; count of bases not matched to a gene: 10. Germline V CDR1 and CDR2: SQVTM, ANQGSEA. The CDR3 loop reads CSVGTGGDRSYTF. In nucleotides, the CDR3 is TGCAGCGTTGGGACAGGGGGTGATCGGAGTTACACCTTC.

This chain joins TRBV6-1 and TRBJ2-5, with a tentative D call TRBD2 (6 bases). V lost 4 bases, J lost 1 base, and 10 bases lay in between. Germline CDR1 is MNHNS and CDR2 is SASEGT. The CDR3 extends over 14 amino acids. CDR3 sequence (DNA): TGTGCCAGCAGTGGCCGGAGGGCCCAAGAGACCCAGTACTTC. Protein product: CASSGRRAQETQYF.

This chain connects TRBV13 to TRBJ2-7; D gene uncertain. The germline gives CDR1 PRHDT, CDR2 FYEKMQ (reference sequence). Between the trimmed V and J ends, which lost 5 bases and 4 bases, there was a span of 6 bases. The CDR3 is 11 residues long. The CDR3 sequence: CASSAKYEQYF. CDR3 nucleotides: TGTGCCAGCAGCGCCAAATACGAGCAGTACTTC.

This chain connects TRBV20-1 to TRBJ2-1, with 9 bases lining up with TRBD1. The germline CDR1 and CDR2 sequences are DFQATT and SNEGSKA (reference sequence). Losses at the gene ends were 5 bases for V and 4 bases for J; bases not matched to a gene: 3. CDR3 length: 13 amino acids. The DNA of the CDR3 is TGCAGTGCTTGGGACAGGGAATACAATGAGCAGTTCTTC. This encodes CSAWDREYNEQFF.

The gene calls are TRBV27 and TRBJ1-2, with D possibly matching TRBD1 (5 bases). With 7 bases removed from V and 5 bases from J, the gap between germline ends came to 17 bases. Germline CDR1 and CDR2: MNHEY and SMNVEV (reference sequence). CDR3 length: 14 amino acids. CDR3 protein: CASTQHGGAYGYTF. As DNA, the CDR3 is TGTGCCAGCACCCAACACGGAGGGGCTTATGGCTACACCTTC.

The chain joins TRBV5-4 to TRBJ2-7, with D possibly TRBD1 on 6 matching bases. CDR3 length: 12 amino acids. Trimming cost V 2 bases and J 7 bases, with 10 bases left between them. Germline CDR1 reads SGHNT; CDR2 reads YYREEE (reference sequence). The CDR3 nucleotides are TGTGCCAGCAGCTTATATCAGGGGGAGCAGTACTTC. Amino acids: CASSLYQGEQYF.

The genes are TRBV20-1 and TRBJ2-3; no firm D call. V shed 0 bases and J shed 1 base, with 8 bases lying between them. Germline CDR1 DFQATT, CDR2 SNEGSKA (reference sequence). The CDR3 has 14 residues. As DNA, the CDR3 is TGCAGTGCTAGAGATGGGGTCCGCACAGATACGCAGTATTTT. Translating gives CSARDGVRTDTQYF.

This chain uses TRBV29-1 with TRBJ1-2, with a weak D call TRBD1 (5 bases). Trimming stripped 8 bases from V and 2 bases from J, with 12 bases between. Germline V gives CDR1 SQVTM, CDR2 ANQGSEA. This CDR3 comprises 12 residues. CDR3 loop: CSLGEGNYGYTF. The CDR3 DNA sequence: TGCAGCTTGGGGGAGGGAAACTATGGCTACACCTTC.

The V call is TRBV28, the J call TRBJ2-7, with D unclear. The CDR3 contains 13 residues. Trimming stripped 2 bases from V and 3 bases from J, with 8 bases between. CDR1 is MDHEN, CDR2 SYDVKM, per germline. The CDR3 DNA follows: TGTGCCAGCAGTTTAAGTTCCTACTACGAGCAGTACTTC. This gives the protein CASSLSSYYEQYF.

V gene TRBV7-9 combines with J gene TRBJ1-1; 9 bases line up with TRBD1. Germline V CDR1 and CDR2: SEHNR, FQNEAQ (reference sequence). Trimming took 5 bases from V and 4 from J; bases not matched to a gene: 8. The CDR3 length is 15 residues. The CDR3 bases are TGTGCCAGCAGCCCGCACAGGGGGCGCATCACTGAAGCTTTCTTT. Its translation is CASSPHRGRITEAFF.

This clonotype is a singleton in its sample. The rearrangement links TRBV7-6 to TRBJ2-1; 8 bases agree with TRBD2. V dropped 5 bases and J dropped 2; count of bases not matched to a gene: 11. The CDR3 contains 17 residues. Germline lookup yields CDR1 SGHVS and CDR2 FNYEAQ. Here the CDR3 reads CASSPALIAGPYNEQFF. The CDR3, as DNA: TGTGCCAGCAGCCCCGCCCTTATAGCGGGGCCCTACAATGAGCAGTTCTTC.